The following is a T cell receptor (beta chain) sequence with its context. Data came from immunoSEQ multiplex PCR; TCRdb stores just in-frame clones and leaves some out. The sample has hundreds of thousands of clones, under 95% seen once; the top ten hold roughly 3.4%. The sample comes from a study of blood T cell repertoires in COVID-19. Germline loops: CDR1 SGHAT, CDR2 FQNNGV. Trimming stripped 1 base from V and 3 bases from J, with 19 bases between. CDR3 size: 18 residues. The receptor was isolated from a woman under 30 who had recovered from COVID-19. The rearrangement joins TRBV11-2 to TRBJ2-1; D remains unclear. Source material: peripheral blood. CDR3 DNA sequence: TGTGCCAGCAGCTTAGGTCGTAACAGTACGATAGGCTACAATGAGCAGTTCTTC. Residues: CASSLGRNSTIGYNEQFF.